This T cell receptor beta chain was retrieved from a study of cytomegalovirus exposure and HLA in healthy donors. This CDR3 has 15 amino acids. The germline gives CDR1 SGHVS, CDR2 FQNEAQ. Germline trimming cut 0 bases from V and 3 bases from J; bases unmatched to any gene: 0. Study observations and caveats: Trimming of TCR beta V- and J-genes showed a link, identified in a later analysis, to a missense DCLRE1C variant. Per published accounts, TCR beta sequences correctly predicted the HLA-A and HLA-B alleles of most subjects.

A note on this clone: The target antigen is unknown.

Amplification used 60 Vbeta primers and 13 Jbeta primers. Per the original methods: In a later analysis, around 10 million of 83 million or so unique beta chains occurred in at least two donors. Produced via immunoSEQ multiplex PCR; TCRdb's table is partial and in-frame only. The D gene and trimming were derived from the DNA, and the V and J assignments and clone size from that table. The sample consists of about 140,000 clones, roughly four fifths of them appearing once. The records do not include a CMV serostatus for this donor. The chain combines TRBV7-8 with TRBJ2-7; 12 positions match TRBD2. This receptor was obtained from a human donor in good health. Sequenced input: PBMCs. The CDR3 loop is CASSLATSGSYEQYF. In DNA form, the CDR3 reads TGTGCCAGCAGCTTAGCGACTAGCGGGAGCTACGAGCAGTACTTC. The variable domain in full, completed from reference TRBV7-8 and TRBJ2-7, reads GAGVSQSPRYKVAKRGQDVALRCDPISGHVSLFWYQQALGQGPEFLTYFQNEAQLDKSGLPSDRFFAERPEGSVSTLKIQRTQQEDSAVYLCASSLATSGSYEQYFGPGTRLTVT.